A single sample gave rise to the 21 T cell receptor beta chains below, sequenced in a study of vaccination and CD4 T cells after COVID-19. TCRdb fed the PCR reads into MiXCR, producing one record per CDR3 protein. The sample carries 15,000 to 20,000 distinct CDR3 sequences, about three fifths recorded once. The sequencing used CD4+ T cells from blood, collected after SARS-CoV-2 vaccination. Receptors were obtained from a human donor who had recovered from COVID-19.

V and J are TRBV20-1 and TRBJ2-4, with TRBD2 matching 9 bases. The V and J ends lost 3 bases and 1 base, in that order; junction bases with no gene match: 10. Germline V gives CDR1 DFQATT, CDR2 SNEGSKA (reference sequence). This CDR3 region has 17 residues. The DNA for the CDR3 is TGCAGTGCTAGTGTTAGCGGGAGTAGGGGGGCCAAAAACATTCAGTACTTC. Amino acid sequence: CSASVSGSRGAKNIQYF.

This clonotype has a handful of counts. The CDR3 region is CASSLDGSPLHF. The CDR3, as DNA: TGTGCCAGCAGCTTAGATGGTTCACCCCTCCACTTT. V gene TRBV7-2 combines with J gene TRBJ1-6; no firm D call. Germline V gene sequence: CDR1 SGHTA, CDR2 FQGNSA. Deletions cut 1 base from V and 9 bases from J, with 4 bases between. This CDR3 is 12 amino acids long.

This chain joins TRBV2 and TRBJ2-7, with D possibly matching TRBD1 (5 bases). Germline CDR1 SNHLY, CDR2 FYNNEI. Trimming shortened V by 5 bases and J by 3 bases, and 8 bases separated the two germline ends. The CDR3 loop spans 12 amino acids. The CDR3 region has the DNA TGTGCCAGCAGTAGGACACTCTACGAGCAGTACTTC. Translation gives CASSRTLYEQYF. The full variable domain, with the rest looked up from reference TRBV2 and TRBJ2-7, is EPEVTQTPSHQVTQMGQEVILRCVPISNHLYFYWYRQILGQKVEFLVSFYNNEISEKSEIFDDQFSVERPDGSNFTLKIRSTKLEDSAMYFCASSRTLYEQYFGPGTRLTVT.

This chain links TRBV6-5 with TRBJ2-7; no clear D. The CDR3 has 15 residues. V was pared by 0 bases and J by 0 bases, with 9 bases between. Per the germline V gene, CDR1 is MNHEY and CDR2 is SVGAGI. The chain's CDR3 is CASSYSSQLSYEQYF. In DNA, the CDR3 is TGTGCCAGCAGTTACTCTTCCCAGCTCTCCTACGAGCAGTACTTC.

In its sample, this clonotype was seen a few times. The genes are TRBV6-1 and TRBJ2-7; D is possibly TRBD2 (6 bases). The CDR3 covers 13 residues. Germline values: CDR1 MNHNS, CDR2 SASEGT. Deletions cut 6 bases from V and 4 bases from J, with 13 bases between. The CDR3 DNA reads TGTGCCAGCAGCCGCGGGACGCAGTACGAGCAGTACTTC. Translated, it gives CASSRGTQYEQYF.

This chain connects TRBV6-2 or TRBV6-3 to TRBJ2-2; 10 bases match TRBD2. Germline-derived CDR1 and CDR2 are MNHEY and SVGEGT. The CDR3 runs 17 residues. The junction had 6 bases not matched to a gene; V was cut back by 2 bases and J by 3 bases. CDR3 region: CASSYPGLADYTGELFF. In nucleotides, the CDR3 is TGTGCCAGCAGTTACCCCGGACTAGCGGATTACACCGGGGAGCTGTTTTTT.

This sequence joins TRBV20-1 and TRBJ1-3; D is possibly TRBD1 (5 bases). Germline CDR1 and CDR2: DFQATT and SNEGSKA (reference sequence). Trimming removed 5 bases at V and 2 bases at J, with 10 bases between. The CDR3 is 13 residues long. CDR3 nucleotides: TGCAGTGCTGACCTCAGGGCTGGAAACACCATATATTTT. Amino acid sequence: CSADLRAGNTIYF.

This clonotype turned up a few times. The V and J genes are TRBV20-1 and TRBJ2-1; D call uncertain. V was trimmed by 6 bases and J by 4 bases, leaving 10 bases between them. CDR3 length: 12 amino acids. In germline, CDR1 is DFQATT, CDR2 SNEGSKA (reference sequence). The CDR3 DNA follows: TGCAGTGCCCCCTCTGGGTACAATGAGCAGTTCTTC. This codes for CSAPSGYNEQFF.

The chain employs TRBV28 and TRBJ1-2, with D uncertain. V lost 3 bases to trimming and J lost 6 bases, with 8 bases between them. This CDR3 comprises 12 residues. Germline lookup yields CDR1 MDHEN and CDR2 SYDVKM. The CDR3 reads CASSFLGDGYTF. The CDR3 DNA reads TGTGCCAGCAGTTTCTTGGGCGATGGCTACACCTTC.

This clonotype has a handful of counts. This sequence joins TRBV20-1 and TRBJ1-1; the D is unclear. Trimming cost V 0 bases and J 11 bases, with 10 bases left between them. The CDR3 sequence is 11 residues long. The germline CDR1 and CDR2 sequences are DFQATT and SNEGSKA (reference sequence). CDR3 nucleotides: TGCAGTGCTAGAGATCAGGTGTCGGCTTTCTTT. Protein: CSARDQVSAFF.

The chain has TRBV30 and TRBJ2-1; 11 nucleotides align to TRBD2. Trimming at V came to 3 bases and at J to 4 bases, leaving 5 bases not matched to a gene. This CDR3 is 15 amino acids long. Germline V lookup: CDR1 GTSNPN, CDR2 SVGIG (reference sequence). CDR3 coding DNA: TGTGCCTGGAGCCCTACTAGCGGGGGTTACAATGAGCAGTTCTTC. It encodes CAWSPTSGGYNEQFF.

The chain has TRBV6-1 and TRBJ1-5; no clear D gene. The CDR3 extends over 14 amino acids. The germline V gene encodes CDR1 MNHNS and CDR2 SASEGT. The ends were cut back, 1 base at V and 4 bases at J, with 8 bases in the middle. The CDR3 bases are TGTGCCAGCAGTGAAGATGGCAGGAATCAGCCCCAGCATTTT. Translating it yields CASSEDGRNQPQHF.

This chain connects TRBV6-1 to TRBJ1-5; possible D gene TRBD1, 5 bases. The V and J ends lost 1 base and 5 bases respectively, with 12 bases between them. The CDR3 runs to 15 residues. Germline CDR1 MNHNS, CDR2 SASEGT. The CDR3 DNA follows: TGTGCCAGCAGTGAAGAGGGACGGAGGGATCAGCCCCAGCATTTT. Its translation is CASSEEGRRDQPQHF.

This clonotype was recorded a few times. The chain is built from TRBV27 and TRBJ2-3, with TRBD2 as a possible D gene (5 bases). Trimming left V 9 bases short and J 3 bases short, with 13 bases between. CDR1 is MNHEY and CDR2 is SMNVEV in the germline V gene (reference sequence). This CDR3 spans 13 amino acids. The chain's CDR3 is CASSVGRTDTQYF. The CDR3 nucleotides read TGTGCCAGTAGCGTAGGTAGGACAGATACGCAGTATTTT.

The rearrangement links TRBV7-9 to TRBJ2-3; 9 bases are shared with TRBD2. Germline V gives CDR1 SEHNR, CDR2 FQNEAQ (reference sequence). The CDR3 spans 16 residues. The junction had 9 bases not matched to a gene; V was cut back by 5 bases and J by 3 bases. Written as DNA, the CDR3 is TGTGCCAGCAGCAGACCTAAAGCGGGAGGAACAGATACGCAGTATTTT. The encoded protein is CASSRPKAGGTDTQYF.

V and J are TRBV7-9 and TRBJ1-6; D not resolved. Germline-derived CDR1 and CDR2 are SEHNR and FQNEAQ (reference sequence). Deletions cut 4 bases from V and 6 bases from J, with 10 bases between. The CDR3 is 14 residues long. In DNA form, the CDR3 reads TGTGCCAGCAGCTATGGCGGAGGTAATTCACCCCTCCACTTT. It translates to CASSYGGGNSPLHF.

This chain joins TRBV19 and TRBJ2-5, with D possibly TRBD2 on 5 matching bases. Deletions cut 3 bases from V and 5 bases from J, with 13 bases between. The CDR3 is 14 amino acids. Germline CDR1 and CDR2: LNHDA and SQIVND (reference sequence). The CDR3 nucleotides read TGTGCCAGTAGTATGAGGGAAGAGAGGGAGACCCAGTACTTC. It encodes CASSMREERETQYF. Supplemented by reference TRBV19 and TRBJ2-5, the full variable domain reads DGGITQSPKYLFRKEGQNVTLSCEQNLNHDAMYWYRQDPGQGLRLIYYSQIVNDFQKGDIAEGYSVSREKKESFPLTVTSAQKNPTAFYLCASSMREERETQYFGPGTRLLVL.

The chain joins TRBV20-1 to TRBJ2-1; 11 positions match TRBD1. This CDR3 spans 14 amino acids. Germline V gene lookup returns CDR1 DFQATT and CDR2 SNEGSKA (reference sequence). With 4 bases clipped from V and 8 bases from J, the junction kept 7 bases outside the gene matches. This CDR3 reads CSANGRDRGYEQFF. DNA of the CDR3: TGCAGTGCTAACGGCCGGGACAGGGGGTATGAGCAGTTCTTC.

This chain joins TRBV10-1 and TRBJ1-6; D may be TRBD1 (6 bases). Germline CDR1 WNHNN, CDR2 SYGVQD (reference sequence). CDR3 length: 14 residues. V was pared by 2 bases and J by 6 bases, with 8 bases between. CDR3 residues: CASSEGRGNSPLHF. DNA of the CDR3: TGCGCCAGCAGTGAGGGCAGGGGTAATTCACCCCTCCACTTT.

This clonotype was seen a few times. The chain couples TRBV20-1 to TRBJ1-1; tentative D call: TRBD1 (5 bases). V gave up 7 bases and J gave up 8 bases, with 17 bases separating them. Germline V gene data show CDR1 as DFQATT and CDR2 as SNEGSKA (reference sequence). The CDR3 sequence is 12 residues long. In nucleotides, the CDR3 is TGCAGTGTTAGCCGGGACGCGCTGGAAGCTTTCTTT. It encodes CSVSRDALEAFF.

This clonotype turned up a few times. The chain is built from TRBV6-1 and TRBJ2-6; D not resolved. Germline CDR1 MNHNS, CDR2 SASEGT. The CDR3 totals 14 residues. The ends were cut back, 6 bases at V and 0 bases at J, with 6 bases in the middle. CDR3 bases: TGTGCCAGCAGCCGGAGCTCTGGGGCCAACGTCCTGACTTTC. Its translation is CASSRSSGANVLTF.